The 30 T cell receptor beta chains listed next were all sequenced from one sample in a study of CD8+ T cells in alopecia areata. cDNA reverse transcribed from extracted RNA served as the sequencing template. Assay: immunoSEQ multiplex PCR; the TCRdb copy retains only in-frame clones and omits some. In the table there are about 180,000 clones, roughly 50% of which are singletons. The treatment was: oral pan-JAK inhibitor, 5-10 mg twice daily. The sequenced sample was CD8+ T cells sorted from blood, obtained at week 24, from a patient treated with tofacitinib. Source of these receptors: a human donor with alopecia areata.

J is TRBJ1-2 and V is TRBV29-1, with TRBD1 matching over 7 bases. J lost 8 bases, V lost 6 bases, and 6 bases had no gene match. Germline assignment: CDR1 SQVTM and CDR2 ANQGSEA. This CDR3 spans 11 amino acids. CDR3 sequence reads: CSVPQGGGYTF. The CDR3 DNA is TGCAGCGTACCCCAGGGGGGAGGCTACACCTTC.

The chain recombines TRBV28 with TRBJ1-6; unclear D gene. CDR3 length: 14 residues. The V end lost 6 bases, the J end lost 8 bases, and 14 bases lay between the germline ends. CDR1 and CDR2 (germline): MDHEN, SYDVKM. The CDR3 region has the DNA TGTGCCAGCAGCCTTGGGGAACGTGATTCACCCCTCCACTTT. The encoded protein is CASSLGERDSPLHF.

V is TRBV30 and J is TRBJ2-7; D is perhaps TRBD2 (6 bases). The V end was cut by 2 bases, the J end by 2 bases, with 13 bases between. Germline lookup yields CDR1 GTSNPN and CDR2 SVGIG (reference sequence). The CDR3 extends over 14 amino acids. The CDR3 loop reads CAWSQLAAPYEQYF. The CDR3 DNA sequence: TGTGCCTGGAGTCAGTTAGCGGCCCCCTACGAGCAGTACTTC. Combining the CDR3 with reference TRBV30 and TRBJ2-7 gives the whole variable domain SQTIHQWPATLVQPVGSPLSLECTVEGTSNPNLYWYRQAAGRGLQLLFYSVGIGQISSEVPQNLSASRPQDRQFILSSKKLLLSDSGFYLCAWSQLAAPYEQYFGPGTRLTVT.

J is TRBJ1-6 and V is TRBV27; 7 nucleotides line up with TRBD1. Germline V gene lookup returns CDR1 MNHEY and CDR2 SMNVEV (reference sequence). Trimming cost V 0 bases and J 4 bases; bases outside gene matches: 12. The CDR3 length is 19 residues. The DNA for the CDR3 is TGTGCCAGCAGTTTATCTACTACCCGACAGGGACGATATAATTCACCCCTCCACTTT. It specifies CASSLSTTRQGRYNSPLHF.

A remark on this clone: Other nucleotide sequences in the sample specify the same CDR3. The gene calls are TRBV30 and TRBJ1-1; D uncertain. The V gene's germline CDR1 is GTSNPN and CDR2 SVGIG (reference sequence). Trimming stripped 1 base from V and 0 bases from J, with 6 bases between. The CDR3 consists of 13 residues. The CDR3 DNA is TGTGCCTGGAGTGCGAACATGAACACTGAAGCTTTCTTT. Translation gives CAWSANMNTEAFF.

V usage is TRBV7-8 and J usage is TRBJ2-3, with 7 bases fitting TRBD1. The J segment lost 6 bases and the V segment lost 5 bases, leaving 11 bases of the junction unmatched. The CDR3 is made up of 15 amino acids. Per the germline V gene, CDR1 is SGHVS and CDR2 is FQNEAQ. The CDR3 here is CASSMLTGLRDTQYF. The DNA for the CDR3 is TGTGCCAGCAGCATGTTGACAGGGCTTCGGGATACGCAGTATTTT.

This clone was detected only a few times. Here the CDR3 reads CAWRPGLNTEAFF. CDR3 sequence (DNA): TGTGCCTGGAGGCCAGGGTTGAACACTGAAGCTTTCTTT. This chain links TRBV30 with TRBJ1-1; D perhaps matches TRBD1 (5 bases). V dropped 3 bases and J dropped 0 bases, with 8 bases sitting between them. Germline V lookup: CDR1 GTSNPN, CDR2 SVGIG (reference sequence). This CDR3 has 13 residues.

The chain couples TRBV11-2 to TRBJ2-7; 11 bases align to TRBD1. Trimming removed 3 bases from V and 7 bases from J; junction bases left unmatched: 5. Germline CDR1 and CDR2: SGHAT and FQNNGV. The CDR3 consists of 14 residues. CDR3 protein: CASSLDRGLREQYF. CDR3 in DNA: TGTGCCAGCAGCTTGGACAGGGGGCTGAGGGAGCAGTACTTC.

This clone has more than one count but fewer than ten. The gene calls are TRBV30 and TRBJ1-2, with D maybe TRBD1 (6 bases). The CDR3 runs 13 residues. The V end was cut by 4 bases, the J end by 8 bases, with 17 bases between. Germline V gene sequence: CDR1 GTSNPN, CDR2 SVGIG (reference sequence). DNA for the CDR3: TGTGCCTGGACCTTGGGAGGGGGAGGCGGCTACACCTTC. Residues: CAWTLGGGGGYTF.

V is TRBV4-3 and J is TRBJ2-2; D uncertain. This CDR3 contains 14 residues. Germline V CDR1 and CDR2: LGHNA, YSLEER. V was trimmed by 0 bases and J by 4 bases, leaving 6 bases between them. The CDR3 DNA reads TGCGCCAGCAGCCAAGATCGGACCACCGGGGAGCTGTTTTTT. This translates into CASSQDRTTGELFF.

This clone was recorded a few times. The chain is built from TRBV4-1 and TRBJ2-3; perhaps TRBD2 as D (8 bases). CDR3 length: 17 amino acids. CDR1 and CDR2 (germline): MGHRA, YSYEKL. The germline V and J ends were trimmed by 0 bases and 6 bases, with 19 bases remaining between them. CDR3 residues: CASSQEGTAGAGDTQYF. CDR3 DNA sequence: TGCGCCAGCAGCCAAGAAGGGACAGCGGGGGCTGGGGATACGCAGTATTTT.

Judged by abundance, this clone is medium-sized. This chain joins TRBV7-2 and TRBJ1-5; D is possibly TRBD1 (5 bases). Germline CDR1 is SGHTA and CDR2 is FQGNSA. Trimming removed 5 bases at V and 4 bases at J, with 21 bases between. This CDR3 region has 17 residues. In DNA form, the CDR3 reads TGTGCCAGCAGCGCCCGGGACGGCATAGGAGGAAATCAGCCCCAGCATTTT. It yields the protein CASSARDGIGGNQPQHF.

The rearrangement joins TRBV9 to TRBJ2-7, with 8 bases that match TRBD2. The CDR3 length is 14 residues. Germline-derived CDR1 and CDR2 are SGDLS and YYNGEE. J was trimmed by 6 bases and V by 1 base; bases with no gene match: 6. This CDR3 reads CASSVRAGVGEQYF. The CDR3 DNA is TGTGCCAGCAGCGTACGAGCGGGGGTCGGCGAGCAGTACTTC.

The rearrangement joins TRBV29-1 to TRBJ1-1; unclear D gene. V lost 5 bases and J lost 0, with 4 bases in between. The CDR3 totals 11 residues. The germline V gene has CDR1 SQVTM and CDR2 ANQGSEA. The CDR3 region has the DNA TGCAGCGTTTCTATGAACACTGAAGCTTTCTTT. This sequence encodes CSVSMNTEAFF.

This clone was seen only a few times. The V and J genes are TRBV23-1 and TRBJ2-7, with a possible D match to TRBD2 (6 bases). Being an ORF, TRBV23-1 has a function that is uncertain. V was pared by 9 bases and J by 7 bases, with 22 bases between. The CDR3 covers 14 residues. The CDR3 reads CARLAGIHFTEQYF. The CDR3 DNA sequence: TGCGCCAGACTAGCCGGGATCCATTTCACGGAGCAGTACTTC.

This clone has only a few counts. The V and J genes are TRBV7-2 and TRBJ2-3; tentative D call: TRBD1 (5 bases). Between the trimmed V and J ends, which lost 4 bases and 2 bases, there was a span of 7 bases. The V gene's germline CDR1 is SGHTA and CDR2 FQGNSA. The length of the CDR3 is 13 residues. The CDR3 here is CASSWTHTDTQYF. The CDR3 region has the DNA TGTGCCAGCAGCTGGACACACACAGATACGCAGTATTTT.

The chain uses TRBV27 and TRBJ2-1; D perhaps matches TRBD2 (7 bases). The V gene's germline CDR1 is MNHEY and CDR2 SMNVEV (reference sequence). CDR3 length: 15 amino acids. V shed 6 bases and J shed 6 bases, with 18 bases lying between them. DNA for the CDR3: TGTGCCAGCAGCCTGGGGGCGGGGGAGTTCAATGAGCAGTTCTTC. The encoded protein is CASSLGAGEFNEQFF.

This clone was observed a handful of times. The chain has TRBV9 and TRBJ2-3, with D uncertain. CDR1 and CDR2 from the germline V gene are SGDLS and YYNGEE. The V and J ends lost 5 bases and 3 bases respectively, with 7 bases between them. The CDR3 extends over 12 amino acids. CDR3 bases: TGTGCCAGCAGGGGAAGGACAGATACGCAGTATTTT. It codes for CASRGRTDTQYF.

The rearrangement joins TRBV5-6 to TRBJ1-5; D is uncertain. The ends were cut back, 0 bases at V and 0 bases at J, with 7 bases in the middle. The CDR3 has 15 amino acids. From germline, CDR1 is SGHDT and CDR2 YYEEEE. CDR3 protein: CASSLGAYSNQPQHF. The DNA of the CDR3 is TGTGCCAGCAGCTTGGGAGCATATAGCAATCAGCCCCAGCATTTT.

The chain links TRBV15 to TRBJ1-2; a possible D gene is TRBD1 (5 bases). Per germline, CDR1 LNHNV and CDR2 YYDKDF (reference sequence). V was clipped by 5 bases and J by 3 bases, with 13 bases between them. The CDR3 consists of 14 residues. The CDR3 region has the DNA TGTGCCACCAGCGAGGGGTCAGGGTACTATGGCTACACCTTC. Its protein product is CATSEGSGYYGYTF.

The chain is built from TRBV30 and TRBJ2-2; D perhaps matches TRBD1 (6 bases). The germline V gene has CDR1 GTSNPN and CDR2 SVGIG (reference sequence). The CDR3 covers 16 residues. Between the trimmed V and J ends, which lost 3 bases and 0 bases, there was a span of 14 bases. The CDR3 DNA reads TGTGCCTGGAGCTACCAGACAGGTTCGAACACCGGGGAGCTGTTTTTT. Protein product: CAWSYQTGSNTGELFF. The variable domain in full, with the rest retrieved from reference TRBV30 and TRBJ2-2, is SQTIHQWPATLVQPVGSPLSLECTVEGTSNPNLYWYRQAAGRGLQLLFYSVGIGQISSEVPQNLSASRPQDRQFILSSKKLLLSDSGFYLCAWSYQTGSNTGELFFGEGSRLTVL.

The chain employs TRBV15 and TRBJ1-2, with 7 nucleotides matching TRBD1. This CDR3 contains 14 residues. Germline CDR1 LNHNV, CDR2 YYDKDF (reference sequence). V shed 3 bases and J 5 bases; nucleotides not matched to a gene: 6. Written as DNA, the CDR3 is TGTGCCACCAGCAGCGCCGGGACAGTATATGGCTACACCTTC. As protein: CATSSAGTVYGYTF.

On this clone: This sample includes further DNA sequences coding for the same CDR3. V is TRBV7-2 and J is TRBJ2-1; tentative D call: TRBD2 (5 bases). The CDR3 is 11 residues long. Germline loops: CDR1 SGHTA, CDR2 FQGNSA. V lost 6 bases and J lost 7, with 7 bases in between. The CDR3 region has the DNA TGTGCCAGCAGTCCGGGGAATGAGCAGTTCTTC. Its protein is CASSPGNEQFF.

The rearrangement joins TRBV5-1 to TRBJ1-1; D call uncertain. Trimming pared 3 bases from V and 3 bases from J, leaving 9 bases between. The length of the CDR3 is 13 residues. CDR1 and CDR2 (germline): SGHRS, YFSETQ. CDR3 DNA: TGCGCCAGCAGCTGGCAGGCGGACACTGAAGCTTTCTTT. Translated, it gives CASSWQADTEAFF.

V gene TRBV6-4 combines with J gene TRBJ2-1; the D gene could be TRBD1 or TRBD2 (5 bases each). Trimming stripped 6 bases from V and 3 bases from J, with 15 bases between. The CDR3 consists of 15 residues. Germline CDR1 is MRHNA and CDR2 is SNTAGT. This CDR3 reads CASRPRDESYNEQFF. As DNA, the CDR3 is TGTGCCAGCAGACCCCGGGACGAAAGCTACAATGAGCAGTTCTTC.

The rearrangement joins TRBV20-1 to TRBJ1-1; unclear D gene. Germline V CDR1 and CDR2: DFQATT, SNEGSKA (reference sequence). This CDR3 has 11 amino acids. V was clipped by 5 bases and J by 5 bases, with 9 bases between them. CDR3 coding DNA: TGCAGTGCTCGACGGGAGACTGAAGCTTTCTTT. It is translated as CSARRETEAFF.

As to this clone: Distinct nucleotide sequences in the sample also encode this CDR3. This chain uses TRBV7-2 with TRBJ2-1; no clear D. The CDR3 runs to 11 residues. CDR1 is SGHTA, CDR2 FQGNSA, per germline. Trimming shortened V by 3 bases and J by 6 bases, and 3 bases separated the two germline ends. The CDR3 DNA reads TGTGCCAGCAGCTTGGGCAATGAGCAGTTCTTC. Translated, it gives CASSLGNEQFF.

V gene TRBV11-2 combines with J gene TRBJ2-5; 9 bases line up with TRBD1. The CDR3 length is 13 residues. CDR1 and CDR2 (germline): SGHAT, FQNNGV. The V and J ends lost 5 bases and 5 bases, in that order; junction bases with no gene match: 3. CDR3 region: CASSGTGMETQYF. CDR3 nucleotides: TGTGCCAGCAGCGGGACAGGGATGGAGACCCAGTACTTC. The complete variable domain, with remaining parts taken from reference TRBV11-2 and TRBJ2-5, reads EAGVAQSPRYKIIEKRQSVAFWCNPISGHATLYWYQQILGQGPKLLIQFQNNGVVDDSQLPKDRFSAERLKGVDSTLKIQPAKLEDSAVYLCASSGTGMETQYFGPGTRLLVL.

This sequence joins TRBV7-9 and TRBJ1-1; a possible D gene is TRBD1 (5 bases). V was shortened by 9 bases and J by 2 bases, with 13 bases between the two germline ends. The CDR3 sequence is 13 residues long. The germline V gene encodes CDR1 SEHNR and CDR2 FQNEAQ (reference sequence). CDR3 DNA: TGTGCCAGTCTAGGGCAGGGAAACACTGAAGCTTTCTTT. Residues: CASLGQGNTEAFF.

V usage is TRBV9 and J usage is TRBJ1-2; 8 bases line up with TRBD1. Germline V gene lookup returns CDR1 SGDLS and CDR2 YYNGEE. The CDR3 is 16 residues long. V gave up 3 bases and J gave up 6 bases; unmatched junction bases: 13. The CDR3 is CASSDGNRDRSNGYTF. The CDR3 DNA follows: TGTGCCAGCAGCGATGGAAACCGGGACAGGAGTAATGGCTACACCTTC.